This T cell receptor (beta chain) was recovered during a study of Graves' ophthalmopathy and Graves' hyperthyroidism. The TCR beta CDR3 regions underwent amplification from RNA transcripts. The workflow started with a first-round RT-PCR run with HTBI primers and then moved on to a second-round multiplex PCR. TCRdb used MiXCR to reprocess the multiplex PCR reads, holding one entry per CDR3 protein. The sample lists about 500,000 distinct CDR3 sequences, over 13% seen once, with more than 8.5% in the top ten. This clonotype was observed a few times. Antigen unknown. For donors with ophthalmopathy, the disease showed moderate-to-severe activity, reached CAS ≥3 and NOSPECS ≥4, and had lasted under 3 months. Exclusion covered patients with other autoimmune diseases or uncontrolled infections (as well as pregnancy or lactation). Symptoms, serum thyroxine and TRAb, thyroid ultrasound, and orbital computed tomography formed the diagnostic basis.

Study-level findings and limits: Sensitivity reached 60% to 71% and specificity just under 75% when the model predicted ophthalmopathy progression.

The source of this sequence is a woman in her 30s with Graves' ophthalmopathy. Sequences were obtained from blood.

The CDR3 DNA sequence: TGTGCCAGCTCACCATCCGCAGGCGGGGGGCAGTACTTC. Translating gives CASSPSAGGGQYF. The V gene is TRBV18, the J gene TRBJ2-7; 7 bases are a match to TRBD2. V lost 2 bases, J lost 9 bases, and 7 bases stayed unmatched. The length of the CDR3 is 13 residues. CDR1 is KGHSH and CDR2 is LQKENI in the germline V gene.